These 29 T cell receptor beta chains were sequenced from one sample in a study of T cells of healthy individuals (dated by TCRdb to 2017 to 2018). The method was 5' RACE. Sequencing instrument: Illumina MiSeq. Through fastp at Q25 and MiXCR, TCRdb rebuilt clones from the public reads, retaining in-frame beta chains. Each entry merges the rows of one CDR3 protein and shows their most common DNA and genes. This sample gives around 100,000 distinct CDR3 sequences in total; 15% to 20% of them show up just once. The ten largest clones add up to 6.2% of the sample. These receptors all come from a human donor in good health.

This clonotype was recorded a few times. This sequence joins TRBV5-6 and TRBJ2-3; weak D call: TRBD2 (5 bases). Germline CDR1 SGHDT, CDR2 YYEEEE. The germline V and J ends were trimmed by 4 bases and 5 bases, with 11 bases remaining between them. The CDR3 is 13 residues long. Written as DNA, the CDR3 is TGTGCCAGCAGCGTAGCGCTGATAGATACGCAGTATTTT. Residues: CASSVALIDTQYF.

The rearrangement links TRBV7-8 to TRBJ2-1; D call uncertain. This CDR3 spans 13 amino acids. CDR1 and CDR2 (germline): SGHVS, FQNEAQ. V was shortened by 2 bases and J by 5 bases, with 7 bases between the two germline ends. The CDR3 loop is CASSLKENNEQFF. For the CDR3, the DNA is TGTGCCAGCAGCTTAAAGGAAAACAATGAGCAGTTCTTC.

The chain's CDR3 is CASSLGGTESYEQYF. In nucleotides, the CDR3 is TGTGCCAGCAGCTTAGGCGGGACAGAATCCTACGAGCAGTACTTC. This chain connects TRBV13 to TRBJ2-7; TRBD1 matches at 7 bases. V shed 0 bases, J shed 1 base, and the junction held 3 bases outside the gene matches. Per germline, CDR1 PRHDT and CDR2 FYEKMQ (reference sequence). CDR3 length equals 15 residues.

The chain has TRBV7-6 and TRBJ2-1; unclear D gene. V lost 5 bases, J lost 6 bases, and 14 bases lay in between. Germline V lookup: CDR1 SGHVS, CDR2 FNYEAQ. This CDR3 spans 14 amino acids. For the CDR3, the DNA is TGTGCCAGCAGCCCCCTACGTAGTTCCAATGAGCAGTTCTTC. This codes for CASSPLRSSNEQFF.

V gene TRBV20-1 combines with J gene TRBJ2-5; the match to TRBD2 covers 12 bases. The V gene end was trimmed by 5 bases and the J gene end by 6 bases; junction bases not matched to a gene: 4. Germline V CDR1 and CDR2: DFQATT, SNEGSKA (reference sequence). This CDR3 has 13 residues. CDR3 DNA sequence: TGCAGTGCTCAGACTAGCGGGAGTCAGACCCAGTACTTC. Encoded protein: CSAQTSGSQTQYF.

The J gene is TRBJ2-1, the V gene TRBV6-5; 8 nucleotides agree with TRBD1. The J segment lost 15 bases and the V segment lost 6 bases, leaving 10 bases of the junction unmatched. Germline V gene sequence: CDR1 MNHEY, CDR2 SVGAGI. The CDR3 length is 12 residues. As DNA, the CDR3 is TGTGCCAGCAGCCTCGACAGGGGCGGTCTGTTCTTC. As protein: CASSLDRGGLFF.

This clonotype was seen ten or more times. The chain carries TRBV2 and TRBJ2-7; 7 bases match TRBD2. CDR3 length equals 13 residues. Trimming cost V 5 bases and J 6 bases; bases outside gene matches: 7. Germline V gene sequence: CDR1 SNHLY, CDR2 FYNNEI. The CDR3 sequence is CASSPSGGSEQYF. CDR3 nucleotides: TGTGCCAGCAGTCCTAGTGGCGGGAGCGAGCAGTACTTC.

CDR3 sequence (DNA): TGTGCCAGCAGCCGCTGGGGCGATGGGGGTGGGGACACTGAAGCTTTCTTT. Its translation is CASSRWGDGGGDTEAFF. V is TRBV4-2 and J is TRBJ1-1, with D tentatively TRBD1 (5 bases). Trimming stripped 4 bases from V and 3 bases from J, with 21 bases between. This CDR3 is 17 amino acids long. Germline V gene data show CDR1 as LGHNA and CDR2 as YNFKEQ.

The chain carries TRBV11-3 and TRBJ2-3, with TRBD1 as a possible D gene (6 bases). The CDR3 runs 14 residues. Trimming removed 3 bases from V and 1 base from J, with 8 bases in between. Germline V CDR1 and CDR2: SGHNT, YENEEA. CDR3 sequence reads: CASSLGARTDTQYF. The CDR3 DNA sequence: TGTGCCAGCAGCTTGGGGGCCCGCACAGATACGCAGTATTTT.

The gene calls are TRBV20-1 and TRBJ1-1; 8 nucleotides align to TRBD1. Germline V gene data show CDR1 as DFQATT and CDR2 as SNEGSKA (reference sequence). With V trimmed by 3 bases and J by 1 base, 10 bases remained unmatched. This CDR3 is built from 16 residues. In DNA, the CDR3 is TGCAGTGCTAGGGACAGGGATCTAAGGGCGAACACTGAAGCTTTCTTT. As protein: CSARDRDLRANTEAFF.

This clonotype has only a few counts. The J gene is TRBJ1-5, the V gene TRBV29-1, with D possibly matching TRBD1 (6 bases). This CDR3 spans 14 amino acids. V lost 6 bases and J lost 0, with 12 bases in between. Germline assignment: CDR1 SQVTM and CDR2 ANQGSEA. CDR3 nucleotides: TGCAGCGTCGATGGGACAAGTAGCAATCAGCCCCAGCATTTT. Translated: CSVDGTSSNQPQHF.

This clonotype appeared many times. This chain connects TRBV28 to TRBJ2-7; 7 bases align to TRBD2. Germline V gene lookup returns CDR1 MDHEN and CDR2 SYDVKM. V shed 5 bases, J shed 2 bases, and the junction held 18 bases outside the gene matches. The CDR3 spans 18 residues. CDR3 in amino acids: CASSLSSGLVEGTYEQYF. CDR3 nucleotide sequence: TGTGCCAGCAGTCTCTCATCCGGACTAGTAGAAGGGACCTACGAGCAGTACTTC.

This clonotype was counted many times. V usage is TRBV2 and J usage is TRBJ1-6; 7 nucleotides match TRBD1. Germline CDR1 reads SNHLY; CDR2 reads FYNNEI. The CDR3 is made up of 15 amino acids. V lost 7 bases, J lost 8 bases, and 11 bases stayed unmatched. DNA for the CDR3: TGTGCCAGCACCCCCGGGAAAAGGGGGCATTCACCCCTCCACTTT. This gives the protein CASTPGKRGHSPLHF.

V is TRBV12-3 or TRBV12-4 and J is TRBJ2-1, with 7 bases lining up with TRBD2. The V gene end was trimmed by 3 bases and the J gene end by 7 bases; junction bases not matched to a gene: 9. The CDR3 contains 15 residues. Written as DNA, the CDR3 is TGTGCCAGCAGTTTCAGGTCTAGCGGTCCAAATGAGCAGTTCTTC. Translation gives CASSFRSSGPNEQFF.

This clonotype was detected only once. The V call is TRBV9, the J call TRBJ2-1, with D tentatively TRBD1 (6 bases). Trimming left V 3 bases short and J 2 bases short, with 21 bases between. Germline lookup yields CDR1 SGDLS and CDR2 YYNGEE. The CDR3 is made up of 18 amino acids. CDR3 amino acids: CASSGGPLAGTPYNEQFF. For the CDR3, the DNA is TGTGCCAGCAGCGGAGGGCCCCTAGCAGGGACACCCTACAATGAGCAGTTCTTC. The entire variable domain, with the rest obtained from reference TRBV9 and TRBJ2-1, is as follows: DSGVTQTPKHLITATGQRVTLRCSPRSGDLSVYWYQQSLDQGLQFLIQYYNGEERAKGNILERFSAQQFPDLHSELNLSSLELGDSALYFCASSGGPLAGTPYNEQFFGPGTRLTVL.

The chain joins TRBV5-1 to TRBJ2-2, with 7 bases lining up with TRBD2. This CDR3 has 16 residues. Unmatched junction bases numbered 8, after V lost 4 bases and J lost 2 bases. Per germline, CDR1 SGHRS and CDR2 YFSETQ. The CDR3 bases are TGCGCCAGCAGCACACCGTCTAGCGGCAACACCGGGGAGCTGTTTTTT. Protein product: CASSTPSSGNTGELFF.

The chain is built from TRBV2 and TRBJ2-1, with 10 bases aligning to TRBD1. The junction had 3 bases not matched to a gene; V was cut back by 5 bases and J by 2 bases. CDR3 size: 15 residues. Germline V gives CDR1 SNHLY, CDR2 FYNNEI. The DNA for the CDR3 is TGTGCCAGCAGTCGACAGGGGGCCGCCTACAATGAGCAGTTCTTC. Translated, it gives CASSRQGAAYNEQFF.

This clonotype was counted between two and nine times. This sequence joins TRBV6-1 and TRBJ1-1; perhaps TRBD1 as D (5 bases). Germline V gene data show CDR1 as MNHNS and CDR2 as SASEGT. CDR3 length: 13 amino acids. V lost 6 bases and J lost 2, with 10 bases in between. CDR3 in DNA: TGTGCCAGCAGAGTCACAGGAAACACTGAAGCTTTCTTT. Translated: CASRVTGNTEAFF.

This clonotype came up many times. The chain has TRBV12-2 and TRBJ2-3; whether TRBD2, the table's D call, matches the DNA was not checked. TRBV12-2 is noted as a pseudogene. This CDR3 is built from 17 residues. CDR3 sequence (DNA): TGTGCAAGTCGCTTAGCCCTATCTAGCGGAACCACAGATACGCAGTATTTT. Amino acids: CASRLALSSGTTDTQYF.

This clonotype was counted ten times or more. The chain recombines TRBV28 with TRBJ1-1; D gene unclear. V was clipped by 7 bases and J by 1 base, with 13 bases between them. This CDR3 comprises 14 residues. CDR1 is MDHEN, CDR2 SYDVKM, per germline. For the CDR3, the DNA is TGTGCCAGCATAACGGGAGCGGAGAACACTGAAGCTTTCTTT. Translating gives CASITGAENTEAFF. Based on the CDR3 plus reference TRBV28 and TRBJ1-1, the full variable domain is DVKVTQSSRYLVKRTGEKVFLECVQDMDHENMFWYRQDPGLGLRLIYFSYDVKMKEKGDIPEGYSVSREKKERFSLILESASTNQTSMYLCASITGAENTEAFFGQGTRLTVV.

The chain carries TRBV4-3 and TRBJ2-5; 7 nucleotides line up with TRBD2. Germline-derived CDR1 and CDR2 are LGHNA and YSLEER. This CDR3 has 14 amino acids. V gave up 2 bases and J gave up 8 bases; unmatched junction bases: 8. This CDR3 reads CASSQSSGLETQYF. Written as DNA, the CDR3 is TGCGCCAGCAGCCAAAGTAGCGGGTTGGAAACCCAGTACTTC.

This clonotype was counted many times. The CDR3 reads CSVRGSYNEQFF. The CDR3, as DNA: TGCAGCGTCCGAGGGTCCTACAATGAGCAGTTCTTC. V is TRBV29-1 and J is TRBJ2-1; D is perhaps TRBD2 (5 bases). CDR1 and CDR2 (germline): SQVTM, ANQGSEA. V lost 6 bases, J lost 1 base, and 7 bases lay in between. The CDR3 is 12 residues long.

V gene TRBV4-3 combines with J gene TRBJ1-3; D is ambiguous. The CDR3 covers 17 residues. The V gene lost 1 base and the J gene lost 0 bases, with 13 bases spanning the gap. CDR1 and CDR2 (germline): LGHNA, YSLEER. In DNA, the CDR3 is TGCGCCAGCAGCCAAGGGGAGGGTCCTCACTCTGGAAACACCATATATTTT. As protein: CASSQGEGPHSGNTIYF.

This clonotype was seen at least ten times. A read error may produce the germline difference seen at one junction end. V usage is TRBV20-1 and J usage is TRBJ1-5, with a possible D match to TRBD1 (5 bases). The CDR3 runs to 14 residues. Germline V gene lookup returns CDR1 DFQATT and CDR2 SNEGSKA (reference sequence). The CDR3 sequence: CSARGDVSNQPQHF. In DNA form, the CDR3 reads TGCAGTGCGAGAGGGGATGTGAGCAATCAGCCCCAGCATTTT.

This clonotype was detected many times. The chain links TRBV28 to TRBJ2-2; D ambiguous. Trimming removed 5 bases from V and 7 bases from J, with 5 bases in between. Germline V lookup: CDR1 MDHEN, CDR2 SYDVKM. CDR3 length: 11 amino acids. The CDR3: CASSKFGELFF. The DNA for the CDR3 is TGTGCCAGCAGTAAATTCGGGGAGCTGTTTTTT.

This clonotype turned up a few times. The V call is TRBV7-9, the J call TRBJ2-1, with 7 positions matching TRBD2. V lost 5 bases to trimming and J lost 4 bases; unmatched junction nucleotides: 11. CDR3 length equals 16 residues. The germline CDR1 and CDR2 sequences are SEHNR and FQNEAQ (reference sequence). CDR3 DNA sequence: TGTGCCAGCAGCCCACGTTGGGGGGGAATATACAATGAGCAGTTCTTC. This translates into CASSPRWGGIYNEQFF.

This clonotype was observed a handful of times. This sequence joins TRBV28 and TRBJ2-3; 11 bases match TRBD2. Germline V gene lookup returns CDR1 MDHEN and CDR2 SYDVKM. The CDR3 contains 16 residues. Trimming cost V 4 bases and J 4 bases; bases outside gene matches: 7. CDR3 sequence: CASSSAGTSGADTQYF. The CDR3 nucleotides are TGTGCCAGCAGTTCCGCCGGGACTAGCGGCGCAGATACGCAGTATTTT. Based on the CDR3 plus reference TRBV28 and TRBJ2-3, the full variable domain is DVKVTQSSRYLVKRTGEKVFLECVQDMDHENMFWYRQDPGLGLRLIYFSYDVKMKEKGDIPEGYSVSREKKERFSLILESASTNQTSMYLCASSSAGTSGADTQYFGPGTRLTVL.

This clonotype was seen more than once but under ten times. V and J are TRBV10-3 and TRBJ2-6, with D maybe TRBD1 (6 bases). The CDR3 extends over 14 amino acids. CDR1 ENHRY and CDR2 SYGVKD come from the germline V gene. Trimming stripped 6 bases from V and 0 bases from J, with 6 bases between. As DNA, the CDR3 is TGTGCCATCAGGGACAGCTCTGGGGCCAACGTCCTGACTTTC. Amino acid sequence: CAIRDSSGANVLTF.

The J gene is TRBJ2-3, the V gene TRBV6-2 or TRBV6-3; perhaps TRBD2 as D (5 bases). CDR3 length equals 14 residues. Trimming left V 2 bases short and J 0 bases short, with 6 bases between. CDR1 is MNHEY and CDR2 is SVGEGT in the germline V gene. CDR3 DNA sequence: TGTGCCAGCAGTTACCGAGGGAGCACAGATACGCAGTATTTT. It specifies CASSYRGSTDTQYF.